This section outlines one T cell receptor beta chain sequence together with its context. The data were obtained in a study of OX40 agonist ivuxolimab in advanced cancers. Study at large: Each patient was given ivuxolimab into a vein every 2 weeks, at 0.01 to 10 mg/kg.

There are 16 residues in the CDR3. CDR1 and CDR2 (germline): MNHEY, SMNVEV (reference sequence). V lost 4 bases and J lost 5, with 20 bases in between. Data came from immunoSEQ multiplex PCR; TCRdb stores just in-frame clones and leaves some out. The table shows tens of thousands of clones, with 83% occurring only once. Systemic immunosuppression or autoimmune disease history was grounds to exclude patients. V usage is TRBV27 and J usage is TRBJ2-5; tentative D call: TRBD1 (6 bases). The TCR was taken from an adult with an advanced solid tumor such as melanoma, head and neck, liver or kidney cancer. Here the sequenced sample was CD4+ or CD8+ T cells sorted from blood, taken in a trial of the OX40 agonist ivuxolimab. The CDR3 protein is CASSSKQGRVRETQYF. CDR3 bases: TGTGCCAGCAGTTCCAAACAGGGTAGGGTTAGGGAGACCCAGTACTTC.